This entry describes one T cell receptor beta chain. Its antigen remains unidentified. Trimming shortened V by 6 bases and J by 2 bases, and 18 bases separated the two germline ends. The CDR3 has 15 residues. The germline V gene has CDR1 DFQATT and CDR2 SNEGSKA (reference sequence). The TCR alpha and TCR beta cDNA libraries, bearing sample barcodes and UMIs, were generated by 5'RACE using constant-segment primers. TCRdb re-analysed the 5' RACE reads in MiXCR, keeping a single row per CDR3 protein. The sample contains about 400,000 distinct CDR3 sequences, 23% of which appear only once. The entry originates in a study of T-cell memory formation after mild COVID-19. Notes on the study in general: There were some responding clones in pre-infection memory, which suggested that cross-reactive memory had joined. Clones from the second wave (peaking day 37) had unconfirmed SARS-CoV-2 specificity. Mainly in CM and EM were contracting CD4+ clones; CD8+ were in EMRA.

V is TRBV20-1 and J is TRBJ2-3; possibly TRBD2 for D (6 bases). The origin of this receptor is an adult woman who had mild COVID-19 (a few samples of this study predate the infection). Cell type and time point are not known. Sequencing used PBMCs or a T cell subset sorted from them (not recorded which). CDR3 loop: CSANRPRGPTDTQYF. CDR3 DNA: TGCAGTGCGAACAGACCGCGGGGCCCCACAGATACGCAGTATTTT.